The sequence of this TCR beta chain was determined in a study of identifying expanded T cells in peripheral blood. The germline CDR1 and CDR2 sequences are SQVTM and ANQGSEA. The CDR3 extends over 16 amino acids. With V trimmed by 1 base and J by 5 bases, 11 bases remained unmatched. During the collection period, no donor immune events like infections were recorded. TCRdb's table, derived via immunoSEQ multiplex PCR, lists solely in-frame clones and lacks some. The sample holds tens of thousands of clones, 84% seen once. Study results and caveats: Roughly 2-week clone count variance significantly increased as total template count grew.

This clone was observed a single time. Its antigen is still unknown. This TCR was recovered from a person between 18 and 69 years old in good health. What was sequenced was blood. The chain links TRBV29-1 to TRBJ2-5; 9 bases agree with TRBD2. The CDR3 is CSVEGLREGTGETQYF. In DNA, the CDR3 is TGCAGCGTTGAAGGGTTGCGGGAGGGTACAGGGGAGACCCAGTACTTC.